The T cell receptor (beta chain) described here comes from a study of T cells in Graves' hyperthyroidism and ophthalmopathy. Study-wide findings and caveats: Among clonotypes expanded in thyroid above 0.001, most were also found in blood. Ophthalmopathy was model-predicted a median about six months pre-onset.

Trimming at V came to 2 bases and at J to 3 bases, leaving 5 bases not matched to a gene. This CDR3 contains 16 residues. Looked up from germline, CDR1 is MNHEY and CDR2 is SVGEGT. For the diagnoses, clinical symptoms, serum thyroxine and TRAb, thyroid ultrasound and orbital computed tomography were used. An approximately 10 ml volume of fresh peripheral blood provided the PBMCs. There are many counts of this clonotype. What it binds is unknown. The CDR3 regions of TCR beta were amplified from RNA transcripts. A first-round RT-PCR of the TCR CDR3 used the HTBI primer set. TCRdb called the multiplex PCR reads again in MiXCR, with one record for every CDR3 protein. The profile shows about 210,000 distinct CDR3 sequences, 15% to 20% of them singletons.

Sequencing was performed on blood. The TCR comes from a man aged 50-60 years with Graves' hyperthyroidism. The rearrangement joins TRBV6-2 or TRBV6-3 to TRBJ2-1; TRBD2 agrees at 9 bases. Here the CDR3 DNA reads TGTGCCAGCAGTTACCTAGCGGGAAGGGACTACAATGAGCAGTTCTTC. Translation: CASSYLAGRDYNEQFF.